This TCR beta chain is drawn from a study of shared T cell receptors in the human thymus. Germline values: CDR1 SGHTA, CDR2 FQGNSA. V gave up 4 bases and J gave up 4 bases; unmatched junction bases: 7. CDR3 size: 15 residues. Only in-frame clones appear in the TCRdb table, and some are missing; sequencing was by immunoSEQ multiplex PCR. This sample has hundreds of thousands of clones, with 70% to 90% found just once. This clone was seen a few times. This sample was shared with a second study, whose subject was human thymus T cells. This second report adds: Thymic material originated from resections removed in the course of corrective heart surgery. As related research reported, thymic repertoires overlapped highly among unrelated individuals.

The source is a boy in the first two years of life with a congenital heart defect. This chain connects TRBV7-2 to TRBJ2-1, with 7 nucleotides matching TRBD1. Material: thymocytes. DNA for the CDR3: TGTGCCAGCAGCTCAGCCCGGGACAGTTACAATGAGCAGTTCTTC. Translated, it gives CASSSARDSYNEQFF.